This TCR beta chain was found in a study of cytomegalovirus exposure and HLA in healthy donors. With 60 Vbeta and 13 Jbeta primers, the PCR was carried out. The protocol was immunoSEQ multiplex PCR, while the TCRdb copy is restricted to in-frame clones and leaves out a portion. The data hold approximately 150,000 clones, with 60% to 85% observed a single time. Trimming took 6 bases from V and 1 from J; bases not matched to a gene: 5. CDR1 and CDR2 from the germline V gene are MNHNY and SVGAGI (reference sequence). The CDR3 covers 14 residues. Material for sequencing was PBMCs. This sequence joins TRBV6-6 and TRBJ2-7; TRBD2 matches at 8 bases. The sequence was collected from a woman aged 40 to 50 in good health and CMV-seropositive. CDR3 DNA sequence: TGTGCCAGCAGGGCCCGGGGGGGATCCTACGAGCAGTACTTC. Protein product: CASRARGGSYEQYF.